A selection of T cell receptor beta chains follows, all from one sample in a study of OX40 agonist ivuxolimab in advanced cancers. Only in-frame clones appear in the TCRdb table, and some are missing; sequencing was by immunoSEQ multiplex PCR. This sample has about 60,000 clones, with about 91% found just once. The input for sequencing was CD4+ or CD8+ T cells sorted from blood, taken in a trial of the OX40 agonist ivuxolimab. These receptor sequences come from an adult with an advanced solid tumor such as melanoma, head and neck, liver or kidney cancer. CDR3s include the opening cysteine and the closing phenylalanine or tryptophan. The D gene is left open where the match is weak. Rows may omit the clone size; those that give it use once, few, many or a size class.

v_gene	d_gene	j_gene	abundance	CDR3nt	CDR3aa
TRBV27	TRBD1	TRBJ1-5	.	TGTGCCAGCAGTTTGACAGGGGTCAATCAGCCCCAGCATTTT	CASSLTGVNQPQHF
TRBV19	TRBD1	TRBJ1-1	.	TGTGCCAGTAGTCTCGGGACAGGGTTCACTGAAGCTTTCTTT	CASSLGTGFTEAFF
TRBV6-6	TRBD1	TRBJ2-7	once	TGTGCCAGCAGTTACCCGGACAGGGGTGGATACGAGCAGTACTTC	CASSYPDRGGYEQYF
TRBV19	.	TRBJ1-4	few	TGTGCCAGTAGTATAATTGGCCAGCAGGCGGATGAAAAACTGTTTTTT	CASSIIGQQADEKLFF
TRBV27	TRBD1	TRBJ1-1	.	TGTGCCAGCAGTTCGGGACAGGGGAGGACTGAAGCTTTCTTT	CASSSGQGRTEAFF
TRBV27	.	TRBJ1-5	.	TGTGCCAGCAGTTTATTCTTCAGTCCTAGCAATCAGCCCCAGCATTTT	CASSLFFSPSNQPQHF
TRBV19	.	TRBJ1-2	.	TGTGCCAGTAGTATAGATGGGTCGGCGGTGAATGGCTACACCTTC	CASSIDGSAVNGYTF
TRBV19	.	TRBJ1-1	.	TGTGCCAGTAGTATATCGGGGGGCTGGGCTGAAGCTTTCTTT	CASSISGGWAEAFF
TRBV7-9	.	TRBJ2-7	.	TGTGCCAGCAGCCCAAAGGACTATCGCTCCTACGAGCAGTACTTC	CASSPKDYRSYEQYF
TRBV19	.	TRBJ2-1	.	TGTGCCACCTCCTGGGGAGTGGCTGAGCAGTTCTTC	CATSWGVAEQFF
TRBV7-2	.	TRBJ1-1	.	TGTGCTGGGGCCTCTCTCGGGGACACTGAAGCTTTCTTT	CAGASLGDTEAFF
TRBV28	TRBD2	TRBJ2-7	.	TGTGCCAGCAGCGCACCACGGGACTACTCCTACGAGCAGTACTTC	CASSAPRDYSYEQYF
TRBV10-3	.	TRBJ1-2	few	TGTGCCATCAGATCAGGGGAAAACTATGGCTACACCTTC	CAIRSGENYGYTF
TRBV10-3	TRBD2	TRBJ2-3	.	TGTGCCATCAACACAGAGGGACTAGCGGGAGATACAGATACGCAGTATTTT	CAINTEGLAGDTDTQYF
TRBV7-2	.	TRBJ1-1	.	TGTGCCAGCAGCTTTGCGGCCGGGGGGAAATTCACTGAAGCTTTCTTT	CASSFAAGGKFTEAFF
TRBV7-8	TRBD2	TRBJ2-7	once	TGTGCCAGCAGCCGGGGGGGGCCATCCTACGAGCAGTACTTC	CASSRGGPSYEQYF
TRBV15	TRBD1	TRBJ2-7	once	TGTGCCACCAGCGGGGACAGCTACGAGCAGTACTTC	CATSGDSYEQYF
TRBV4-1	.	TRBJ1-6	.	TGCGCCAGCAGCCAACCACTCTCCTATAATTCACCCCTCCACTTT	CASSQPLSYNSPLHF
TRBV5-4	.	TRBJ2-7	.	TGTGCCAGCAGCGAAAAGGACAGCAGCTACGAGCAGTACTTC	CASSEKDSSYEQYF
TRBV29-1	TRBD2	TRBJ2-1	.	TGCAGCGTTTCTCTAGCGGGTTACAATGAGCAGTTCTTC	CSVSLAGYNEQFF
TRBV15	TRBD1	TRBJ1-1	.	TGTGCCACCAGCAGAGACCGGGGACAGCTCGTTAGGGCTTTCTTT	CATSRDRGQLVRAFF
TRBV6-5	.	TRBJ1-2	.	TGTGCCAGCAGTTGGGGGCGACTGAACTATGGCTACACCTTC	CASSWGRLNYGYTF
TRBV2	.	TRBJ2-2	.	TGTGCCAGCAGTGATCACCATACCCGGGGGGCCAACACCGGGGAGCTGTTTTTT	CASSDHHTRGANTGELFF
TRBV28	.	TRBJ2-7	.	TGTGCCGCCCGGTCCGGGGCCGCTCGGTACGAGCAGTACTTC	CAARSGAARYEQYF
TRBV28	.	TRBJ1-2	.	TGTGCCAGCAGTTTAATCTTTTACGGAGGCTACACCTTC	CASSLIFYGGYTF
TRBV7-6	.	TRBJ2-3	.	TGTGCCAGCAGTCAATTGAGCGGCGGCCGTAGCACAGATACGCAGTATTTT	CASSQLSGGRSTDTQYF
TRBV7-8	.	TRBJ1-4	.	TGTGCCAGCAGCTTCCAGGGGACTTGGGGTGAAAAACTGTTTTTT	CASSFQGTWGEKLFF
TRBV4-2	TRBD2	TRBJ2-1	.	TGTGCCAGCAGCCAAGATGTGTCGGCGGGGGATCCACCCTACAATGAGCAGTTCTTC	CASSQDVSAGDPPYNEQFF
TRBV19	.	TRBJ2-2	.	TGTGCCAGTAGTATTCTGGGGGCCACCGGGGAGCTGTTTTTT	CASSILGATGELFF
TRBV28	.	TRBJ1-4	.	TGTGCCAGCAGTTTATTTTCAGGGGATGAAAAACTGTTTTTT	CASSLFSGDEKLFF
TRBV18	TRBD1	TRBJ1-5	few	TGTGCCAGCTCACAGTCCCGACAGGGGGTATTCAATCAGCCCCAGCATTTT	CASSQSRQGVFNQPQHF
TRBV2	.	TRBJ2-5	.	TGTGCCACCTCGGCGCCGCAGGGGACAGAGACCCAGTACTTC	CATSAPQGTETQYF
TRBV5-1	TRBD2	TRBJ2-1	once	TGCGCCAGCAGCTTGCGGGTAGCGGGAGCTTCCTACAATGAGCAGTTCTTC	CASSLRVAGASYNEQFF
TRBV30	.	TRBJ2-7	.	TGTGCCTGGAGAACAAGACCGGGACAAGGGTCCGACGAGCAGTACTTC	CAWRTRPGQGSDEQYF
TRBV5-1	TRBD1	TRBJ1-1	.	TGCGCCAGCAGACCGGACAGGGGGAACACTGAAGCTTTCTTT	CASRPDRGNTEAFF
TRBV2	.	TRBJ1-5	.	TGTGCCAGCAGTGACAGGGCTTATAGCAATCAGCCCCAGCATTTT	CASSDRAYSNQPQHF
TRBV27	TRBD2	TRBJ2-5	.	TGTGCCAGCAGTTTATCGGTTAGCGGGGGCCGGGAGACCCAGTACTTC	CASSLSVSGGRETQYF
TRBV11-2	TRBD1	TRBJ2-3	.	TGTGCCAGCAGCTATGACAGGGGCTCGAGAGATACGCAGTATTTT	CASSYDRGSRDTQYF
TRBV7-6	.	TRBJ1-2	.	TGTGCCAGCAGCCTAGGGGGGCCTAACTATGGCTACACCTTC	CASSLGGPNYGYTF
TRBV6-1	.	TRBJ1-1	.	TGTGCCAGCAGTGAACCCGGACAGATGAACACTGAAGCTTTCTTT	CASSEPGQMNTEAFF
TRBV16	.	TRBJ1-4	.	TGTGCCAGCAGCCAATCCGGGACTTCGCAGGGAACTAATGAAAAACTGTTTTTT	CASSQSGTSQGTNEKLFF
TRBV5-4	.	TRBJ2-5	.	TGTGCCAGCAGCTCCCCGACTGCGGCAGACAGAACTGAGACCCAGTACTTC	CASSSPTAADRTETQYF
TRBV7-9	.	TRBJ1-4	.	TGTGCCAGCAGCGACGGACAGCACGGGGCCGAAAAACTGTTTTTT	CASSDGQHGAEKLFF
TRBV5-6	.	TRBJ1-2	.	TGTGCCAGCACTATCGGGAGGAACACTAACTATGGCTACACCTTC	CASTIGRNTNYGYTF
TRBV29-1	.	TRBJ2-7	.	TGCAGCGTTTCAGGGAGTTGGGGGGCGAGGAACAGTTACGAGCAGTACTTC	CSVSGSWGARNSYEQYF
TRBV7-9	TRBD1	TRBJ1-1	.	TGTGCCAGCAGCCCGGGACAGGGGGTTGAGTACACTGAAGCTTTCTTT	CASSPGQGVEYTEAFF
TRBV27	TRBD1	TRBJ2-7	once	TGTGCCAGCAGTCTAGGACAGGGACCCTTTGCCGAGCAGTACTTC	CASSLGQGPFAEQYF
TRBV9	.	TRBJ2-2	.	TGTGCCAGCAGCGCACCTAACACCGGGGAGCTGTTTTTT	CASSAPNTGELFF
TRBV7-6	.	TRBJ1-1	.	TGTGCCAGCAGCTTAGGGGGAGGAGACACTGAAGCTTTCTTT	CASSLGGGDTEAFF
TRBV10-3	.	TRBJ1-1	.	TGTGCCATCAGTGAGTCGCCCAGGGCTGAAGCTTTCTTT	CAISESPRAEAFF
TRBV9	.	TRBJ1-1	.	TGTGCCAGCAGCGGAACAGGGATAACTGAAGCTTTCTTT	CASSGTGITEAFF
TRBV2	TRBD2	TRBJ2-1	.	TGTGCCAGCCTCCTGACTAGCCTTTCCTACAATGAGCAGTTCTTC	CASLLTSLSYNEQFF
TRBV30	.	TRBJ2-2	.	TGCGGGGCTAGCGAGGCCGGGGAGCTGTTTTTT	CGASEAGELFF
TRBV27	.	TRBJ2-1	.	TGTGCCAGCAGTTGGACGACCCGAAGGCCCTACAATGAGCAGTTCTTC	CASSWTTRRPYNEQFF
TRBV23-1	TRBD2	TRBJ2-4	.	TGCGCCAGCAGTCAATCGGTGGTACTAGCGGGGCTTTTAGCCAAAAACATTCAGTACTTC	CASSQSVVLAGLLAKNIQYF
TRBV18	.	TRBJ2-6	once	TGTGCCAGCTCACCAAGGGTAGTATCTGGGGCCAACGTCCTGACTTTC	CASSPRVVSGANVLTF
TRBV7-8	.	TRBJ2-7	.	TGTGCCAGCAGCTTAGGGACTGCCTACGAGCAGTACTTC	CASSLGTAYEQYF